Listed here is a single T cell receptor beta chain. Its antigen is as yet unknown. The CDR3 extends over 13 amino acids. Germline-derived CDR1 and CDR2 are LNHNV and YYDKDF (reference sequence). V was clipped by 8 bases and J by 0 bases, with 11 bases between them. This specimen belongs to a study of cytomegalovirus exposure and HLA in healthy donors. Study-wide results and caveats: In the 130 or so validation repertoires, a later analysis found that first-cohort TCR clusters tended to co-occur. The study recorded 150 to 200 TCR beta chains that were cytomegalovirus-associated.

Sequencing was performed with immunoSEQ multiplex PCR; in TCRdb, only in-frame clones are kept and a portion is missing. Among over 110,000 clones listed, approximately 86% were seen once. The V and J genes are TRBV15 and TRBJ2-7; weak D call: TRBD2 (7 bases). This receptor was identified in a man aged 18 to 29 in good health and CMV-seropositive. Sequenced sample: PBMCs. As DNA, the CDR3 is TGTGCCACCGGCGGGGGCGCCTCCTACGAGCAGTACTTC. It is translated as CATGGGASYEQYF.